This TCR beta chain was observed in a study of T cells in tumors after PD-1 blockade (dated by TCRdb to about 2019). At the level of the whole study: Prior checkpoint blockade, systemic immunosuppressant use, and recent radiotherapy or other anti-cancer therapy within 4 weeks were grounds for patient exclusion. A subset of patients also received ongoing daily vismodegib 150 mg during anti-PD-1 treatment. To compare clonotypes in blood versus tumor, bulk TCR sequencing was run on roughly 10 peripheral blood samples drawn from 4 or 5 patients. Patients received pembrolizumab 200 mg every 3 weeks or cemiplimab 350 mg every 2 weeks. An average of about 120,000 TCR templates (range roughly 23,000-257,772) and 36,536 unique clonotypes was obtained for peripheral blood samples. Paired single-cell RNA and TCR sequencing was performed on site-matched tumors from BCC or SCC patients before and after anti-PD-1 therapy. RECIST version 1.1 was the standard used to evaluate clinical response. Study-level results and caveats: Roughly 43% of tumor TCR clonotypes were found in blood, and some novel exhausted tumor clones appeared in pre-treatment blood, suggesting peripheral recruitment. Where the novel T cell clones came from was not identified, and possible sources could include lymphoid organs or rare unexpanded clones inside the tumor or in the tumor periphery.

The time point tag for this specimen amounts to: before anti-PD-1 therapy. For bulk TCRbeta sequencing, genomic DNA was extracted from tumor biopsies or peripheral blood, and input amounts ranged from about 600 ng to 6,500 ng. Every patient was a poor candidate for surgical resection and had histologically proven advanced or metastatic basal or squamous cell carcinoma. The basal cell carcinoma cohort was made up of fewer than 13 patients, and bulk tumor TCR sequencing was performed for several of these patients. Taken from cysteine to phenylalanine, the CDR3 has 15 residues. The read is trimmed to its CDR3 DNA, 45 bases read in frame from base 1. The germline V gene gives CDR1 as SGHTA and CDR2 as FQGNSA. Trimming accounts for 5 bases at V and 6 bases at J, while the number of junction bases matched to no gene is 10. Deep TCRbeta sequencing was performed with the immunoSEQ platform. From the authors' description of their analysis: Only productive rearrangements were exported from the immunoSEQ Analyzer for further analysis. T cell phenotypes were assigned to bulk TCRbeta clonotypes by matching the clonotypes to single-cell RNA+TCR-seq clones that had the same TCRbeta sequence. Tumor enrichment of a clone was calculated by dividing the clone's tumor frequency by the clone's PBMC frequency, both taken from bulk TCR sequencing. GLIPH was used to sort TCRs into specificity groups, which are clusters of distinct TCRs that likely recognize common antigens through shared CDR3 motifs. TCRdb took over this immuneACCESS table, retaining in-frame rearrangements with V and J assigned. Such tables are incomplete; in checked studies, under half of the missing clones stem from an unresolved V gene, and the remainder is unexplained. D and trimming come from the DNA, and the V and J calls and clone size come from that table. The sample profile shows roughly 33,000 clones; roughly 73% of them were found once. About 38% of the sample is held by the ten biggest clonotypes.

Details on this clone: Its antigen is currently not known. Per-nucleotide qualities are absent, and no much larger clonotype sits a single base away.

This specimen was PBMCs, taken before anti-PD-1 treatment. This clonotype was obtained from a human donor with basal cell carcinoma. The V and J genes are TRBV7-2 and TRBJ1-2; TRBD1 lines up with 9 middle nucleotides. The DNA sequence reads TGTGCCAGCAGCCCAAGGGACAGGGCGGGGGATGGCTACACCTTC. This gives the protein CASSPRDRAGDGYTF.